One sample yielded the 11 T cell receptor beta chains listed below, sequenced in a study of radiotherapy plus CTLA-4 blockade in lung cancer. Only in-frame clones appear in the TCRdb table, and some are missing; sequencing was by immunoSEQ multiplex PCR. The data show 60,000 to 85,000 clones, 70% to 90% seen once. Source: peripheral blood, taken from a patient treated with radiotherapy plus ipilimumab. All receptors derive from a human donor with non-small cell lung cancer who had stable disease on radiotherapy plus ipilimumab.

This clone has just one count. V gene TRBV11-2 combines with J gene TRBJ2-2; 13 positions match TRBD2. This CDR3 comprises 18 residues. From germline, CDR1 is SGHAT and CDR2 FQNNGV. Trimming at V came to 5 bases and at J to 3 bases, leaving 9 bases not matched to a gene. The CDR3 here is CASSRTSGGLIYTGELFF. CDR3 DNA sequence: TGTGCCAGCAGCCGGACTAGCGGGGGCCTTATTTACACCGGGGAGCTGTTTTTT.

The chain employs TRBV6-5 and TRBJ1-6; the D is unclear. CDR3 length: 14 amino acids. Germline V gives CDR1 MNHEY, CDR2 SVGAGI. The V and J ends lost 4 bases and 2 bases respectively, with 6 bases between them. The CDR3 nucleotides read TGTGCCAGCAGTTCCGGGCCCTATAATTCACCCCTCCACTTT. This encodes CASSSGPYNSPLHF.

This clone was picked up a small number of times. The V gene is TRBV6-1, the J gene TRBJ2-5; D not resolved. The germline V gene has CDR1 MNHNS and CDR2 SASEGT. V was pared by 2 bases and J by 1 base, with 8 bases between. This CDR3 region has 14 residues. The CDR3 DNA reads TGTGCCAGCAGTGAATACGGCCCCCAAGAGACCCAGTACTTC. It translates to CASSEYGPQETQYF.

The rearrangement uses TRBV9 and TRBJ2-7, with D perhaps assigned TRBD1 or TRBD2 (5 bases each). Trimming stripped 4 bases from V and 0 bases from J, with 11 bases between. The CDR3 extends over 14 amino acids. Germline CDR1 reads SGDLS; CDR2 reads YYNGEE. This CDR3 reads CASSRDPSSYEQYF. The DNA for the CDR3 is TGTGCCAGCAGCCGGGACCCTAGCTCCTACGAGCAGTACTTC.

This rearrangement joins TRBV5-1 to TRBJ1-6; D remains unclear. The CDR3 runs 13 residues. The V end lost 0 bases, the J end lost 6 bases, and 4 bases lay between the germline ends. Germline assignment: CDR1 SGHRS and CDR2 YFSETQ. The CDR3 reads CASSLGLNSPLHF. DNA for the CDR3: TGCGCCAGCAGCTTGGGCCTTAATTCACCCCTCCACTTT.

The chain recombines TRBV7-9 with TRBJ2-2; no reliable D call. The CDR3 is 16 amino acids. V lost 3 bases and J 0 bases, leaving 11 bases between the germline ends. Germline V gives CDR1 SEHNR, CDR2 FQNEAQ (reference sequence). The DNA for the CDR3 is TGTGCCAGCAGCTTTTATTCCCTCTCGAACACCGGGGAGCTGTTTTTT. Translating it yields CASSFYSLSNTGELFF. The full variable domain, completed using reference TRBV7-9 and TRBJ2-2, is DTGVSQNPRHKITKRGQNVTFRCDPISEHNRLYWYRQTLGQGPEFLTYFQNEAQLEKSRLLSDRFSAERPKGSFSTLEIQRTEQGDSAMYLCASSFYSLSNTGELFFGEGSRLTVL.

The chain couples TRBV28 to TRBJ2-7; perhaps D is TRBD1 or TRBD2 (7 bases each). The ends were cut back, 1 base at V and 5 bases at J, with 12 bases in the middle. This CDR3 is 14 amino acids long. CDR1 is MDHEN and CDR2 is SYDVKM in the germline V gene. DNA for the CDR3: TGTGCCAGCAGTTTATCTCAGGGGGGGCACGAGCAGTACTTC. Translating gives CASSLSQGGHEQYF.

About this clone: Germline and junction disagree at one end, which may indicate a read error. The chain uses TRBV19 and TRBJ2-5; 8 bases line up with TRBD2. The germline V gene encodes CDR1 LNHDA and CDR2 SQIVND (reference sequence). The CDR3 runs to 15 residues. DNA for the CDR3: TGTGCCAGTAGTAAACAAGCGGGAGACCAAGAGGCCCAGTACTTC. Translation: CASSKQAGDQEAQYF.

This clone was detected a few times. The gene calls are TRBV7-9 and TRBJ1-2, with D possibly matching TRBD1 (5 bases). This CDR3 has 12 residues. The V gene's germline CDR1 is SEHNR and CDR2 FQNEAQ (reference sequence). V was trimmed by 8 bases and J by 4 bases, leaving 11 bases between them. CDR3 coding DNA: TGTGCCAGCTCGGGGGACCGCTATGGCTACACCTTC. Translating gives CASSGDRYGYTF. The full variable domain, its missing parts supplied by reference TRBV7-9 and TRBJ1-2, is DTGVSQNPRHKITKRGQNVTFRCDPISEHNRLYWYRQTLGQGPEFLTYFQNEAQLEKSRLLSDRFSAERPKGSFSTLEIQRTEQGDSAMYLCASSGDRYGYTFGSGTRLTVV.

This clone was detected a few times. The chain combines TRBV19 with TRBJ1-1, with a weak D call TRBD1 (6 bases). This CDR3 spans 15 amino acids. Germline CDR1 and CDR2: LNHDA and SQIVND (reference sequence). Trimming removed 7 bases from V and 1 base from J, with 16 bases in between. CDR3 loop: CASKSTRTANTEAFF. CDR3 sequence (DNA): TGTGCCAGTAAGTCCACTAGGACAGCGAACACTGAAGCTTTCTTT.

This sequence joins TRBV5-1 and TRBJ2-7; 10 bases are a match to TRBD1. The CDR3 has 15 amino acids. With V trimmed by 0 bases and J by 4 bases, 4 bases remained unmatched. The germline gives CDR1 SGHRS, CDR2 YFSETQ. The CDR3 DNA is TGCGCCAGCAGCTTGGCGGGACAGGGGACTTACGAGCAGTACTTC. It encodes CASSLAGQGTYEQYF.